What follows is one T cell receptor (beta chain) and its context. There were only Caucasian adults among the donors, and all lived in Nashville, Tennessee. The sample originates from a study of shared clonotypes between healthy human individuals. Clones were read by immunoSEQ multiplex PCR, and TCRdb kept only the in-frame ones, dropping some. In the table there are approximately 2.5 million clones, just over 90% of which are singletons. CDR3 length: 14 amino acids. V dropped 7 bases and J dropped 3 bases, with 15 bases sitting between them. From germline, CDR1 is LNHDA and CDR2 SQIVND (reference sequence).

This clonotype was obtained from a man between 18 and 29 years old in good health. Sequencing was done on a sample of naive CD4+ T cells sorted from blood. Subset denoted: CD45RA+ positively selected. The gene calls are TRBV19 and TRBJ1-1, with TRBD1 as a possible D gene (5 bases). CDR3: CASTTHGGDTEAFF. DNA for the CDR3: TGTGCCAGTACCACTCATGGGGGAGACACTGAAGCTTTCTTT.